Shown below are 5 T cell receptor beta chains from a single sample sequenced in a study of response to subunit inactivated influenza vaccine. TCRdb passed the RT-PCR reads through MiXCR, listing each CDR3 protein once. Of under 750,000 distinct CDR3 sequences listed, 10% to 15% were seen once; the top ten hold 10%. Sequenced here: PBMCs from blood, sampled on the day of vaccination. These receptors were taken from a man aged 45-65 years who received an inactivated influenza vaccine.

This clonotype was counted at least ten times. CDR3 region: CASSLPATNEKLFF. The DNA for the CDR3 is TGTGCCAGCAGCTTACCTGCAACTAATGAAAAACTGTTTTTT. The V call is TRBV25-1, the J call TRBJ1-4; D gene unclear. Between the trimmed V and J ends, which lost 6 bases and 0 bases, there was a span of 8 bases. CDR3 size: 14 residues. The V gene's germline CDR1 is MGHDK and CDR2 SYGVNS.

This chain connects TRBV7-9 to TRBJ1-3; D is uncertain. Trimming removed 8 bases from V and 2 bases from J, with 10 bases in between. The CDR3 consists of 13 residues. Germline CDR1 and CDR2: SEHNR and FQNEAQ (reference sequence). The CDR3 region is CASDGLAGNTIYF. The CDR3, as DNA: TGTGCCAGCGACGGACTGGCTGGAAACACCATATATTTT.

At least ten counts were recorded for this clonotype. The V and J genes are TRBV7-8 and TRBJ2-5; D gene ambiguous. Germline V CDR1 and CDR2: SGHVS, FQNEAQ. Trimming cost V 5 bases and J 2 bases, with 12 bases left between them. This CDR3 has 14 residues. The CDR3: CASSVFPFQETQYF. CDR3 DNA: TGTGCCAGCAGCGTATTCCCCTTTCAAGAGACCCAGTACTTC.

This clonotype has just a few counts. The CDR3 here is CASGPGGAKYGYTF. The CDR3, as DNA: TGTGCCAGCGGACCAGGGGGCGCAAAATATGGCTACACCTTC. The rearrangement joins TRBV7-2 to TRBJ1-2; 8 nucleotides agree with TRBD1. From germline, CDR1 is SGHTA and CDR2 FQGNSA. The ends lost 8 bases at V and 5 bases at J; junction bases unmatched: 10. The CDR3 runs 14 residues.

The table lists this clonotype with a count of one. The junction does not match germline at one end; this may be a read error. This chain connects TRBV20-1 to TRBJ1-6, with 9 bases identical to TRBD1. The CDR3 loop spans 17 amino acids. CDR1 is DFQATT and CDR2 is SNEGSKA in the germline V gene (reference sequence). CDR3 in DNA: TGCTGTGCTAGAGATCCGGGACAGGGCCTTGGTTATTCACCCCTCCACTTT. This translates into CCARDPGQGLGYSPLHF.